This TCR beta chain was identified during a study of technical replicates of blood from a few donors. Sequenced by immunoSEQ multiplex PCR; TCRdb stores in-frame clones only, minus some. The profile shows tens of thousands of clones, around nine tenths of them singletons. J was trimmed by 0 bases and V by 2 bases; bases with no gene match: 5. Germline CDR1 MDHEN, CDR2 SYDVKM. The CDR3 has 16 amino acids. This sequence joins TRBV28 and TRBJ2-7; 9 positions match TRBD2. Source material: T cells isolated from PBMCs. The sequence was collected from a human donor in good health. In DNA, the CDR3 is TGTGCCAGCAGTTTAATGCCGGGACTAGCCTCCTACGAGCAGTACTTC. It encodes CASSLMPGLASYEQYF.